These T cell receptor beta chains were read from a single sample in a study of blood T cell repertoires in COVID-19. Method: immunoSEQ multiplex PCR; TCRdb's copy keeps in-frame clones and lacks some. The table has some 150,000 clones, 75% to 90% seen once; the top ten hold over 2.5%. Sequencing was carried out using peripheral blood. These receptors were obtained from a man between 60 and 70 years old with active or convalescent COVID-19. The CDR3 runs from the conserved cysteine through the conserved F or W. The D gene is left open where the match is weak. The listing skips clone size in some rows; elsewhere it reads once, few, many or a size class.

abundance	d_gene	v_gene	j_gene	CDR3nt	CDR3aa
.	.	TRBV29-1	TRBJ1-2	TGCAGCGTTCCACAGAGTGGAACAAACTATGGCTACACCTTC	CSVPQSGTNYGYTF
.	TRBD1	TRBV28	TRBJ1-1	TGTGCCAGCAGCCCCGGACAGGGTGAGACTGAAGCTTTCTTT	CASSPGQGETEAFF
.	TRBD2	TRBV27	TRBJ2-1	TGTGCCAGCAGGTCGACTAGCGGAGACAATGAGCAGTTCTTC	CASRSTSGDNEQFF
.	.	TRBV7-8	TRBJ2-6	TGTGCCAGCAGCTCACCGGGTATGACCTCTGGGGCCAACGTCCTGACTTTC	CASSSPGMTSGANVLTF
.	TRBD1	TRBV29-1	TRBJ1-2	TGCAGCGTTGAGAAGAAGACAGGGTACTATGGCTACACCTTC	CSVEKKTGYYGYTF
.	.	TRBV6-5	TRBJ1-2	TGTGCCAGCAGCGGGGGGCGGACTTGGGGCTACACCTTC	CASSGGRTWGYTF
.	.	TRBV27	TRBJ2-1	TGTGCCAGTAAAGTAGAGGTATCCTACAATGAGCAGTTCTTC	CASKVEVSYNEQFF
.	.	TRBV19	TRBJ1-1	TGTGCCAGTAGTATATCGGAAGGACAGCCTATGAACACTGAAGCTTTCTTT	CASSISEGQPMNTEAFF
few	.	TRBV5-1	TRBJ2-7	TGCGCCAGCAGCTTGGGAGGCAGGGCGGGATACGAGCAGTACTTC	CASSLGGRAGYEQYF
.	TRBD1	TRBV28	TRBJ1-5	TGTGCCAGCAGTTCAGGGGGAGTAAGCAATCAGCCCCAGCATTTT	CASSSGGVSNQPQHF
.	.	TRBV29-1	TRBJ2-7	TGCAGCGTGACGAGAGGCTACGAGCAGTACTTC	CSVTRGYEQYF
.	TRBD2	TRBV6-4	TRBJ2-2	TGTGCCAGCAGAGGGGTAGCGGGGGGGCACACCGGGGAGCTGTTTTTT	CASRGVAGGHTGELFF
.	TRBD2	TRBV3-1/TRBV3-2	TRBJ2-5	TGTGCCAGCAGCCAAGACACTAGCGGGTTCCAAGAGACCCAGTACTTC	CASSQDTSGFQETQYF
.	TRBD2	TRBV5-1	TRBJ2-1	TGCGCCAGCAGCTTGGCTGGGCGGGAGAGCTCCTACAATGAGCAGTTCTTC	CASSLAGRESSYNEQFF
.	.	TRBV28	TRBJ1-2	TGTGCCAGCAGTTTAAGCGGAACAGGGAGCTATGGCTACACCTTC	CASSLSGTGSYGYTF
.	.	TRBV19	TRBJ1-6	TGTGCCACAAGAGACAGTTACCGTTCACCCCTCCACTTT	CATRDSYRSPLHF
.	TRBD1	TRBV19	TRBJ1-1	TGTGCCAGTAGTCCTCGGACAGGGGGCGCGGACACTGAAGCTTTCTTT	CASSPRTGGADTEAFF
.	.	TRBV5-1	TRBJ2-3	TGCGCCAGCAGCAGAGACGGTGCGGAGGGGGCGGGAGATACGCAGTATTTT	CASSRDGAEGAGDTQYF
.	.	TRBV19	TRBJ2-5	TGTGCCAGTCGCTCTCAACAGCAAGAGACCCAGTACTTC	CASRSQQQETQYF
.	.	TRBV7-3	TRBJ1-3	TGTGCCAGCAGCCCTAACGGGGTGGGCGCTGGAAACACCATATATTTT	CASSPNGVGAGNTIYF
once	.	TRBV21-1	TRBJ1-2	TGTGCCAGCAGCAAGCATGGCAGGGTGGATGGCTACACCTTC	CASSKHGRVDGYTF
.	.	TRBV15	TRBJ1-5	TGTGCCACCAGCAGGGATGGACAGATCAATCAGCCCCAGCATTTT	CATSRDGQINQPQHF
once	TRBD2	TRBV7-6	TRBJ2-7	TGTGCCAGTGGACTAGCGAATACCTACGAGCAGTACTTC	CASGLANTYEQYF
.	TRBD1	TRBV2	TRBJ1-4	TGTGCCAGCAGTGAATGGGGACAGGGCTTGAATGAAAAACTGTTTTTT	CASSEWGQGLNEKLFF
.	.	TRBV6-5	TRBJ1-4	TGTGCCAGCAGTTCCCCCGACGGGAAGGAAGAAAAACTGTTTTTT	CASSSPDGKEEKLFF
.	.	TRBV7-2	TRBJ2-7	TGTGCCAGCAGCGCCCTCCGGTTTGGCGAGCAGTACTTC	CASSALRFGEQYF
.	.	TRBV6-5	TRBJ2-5	TGTGCCAGCAGAAGACAGGTCCGCCAAGGAGCCCAGTACTTC	CASRRQVRQGAQYF
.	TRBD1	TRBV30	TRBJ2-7	TGTGCCTGGAGTGGGGGGACAGGGATAGGCGAGCAGTACTTC	CAWSGGTGIGEQYF
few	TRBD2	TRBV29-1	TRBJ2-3	TGCAGCGTTGAGACTAGCGGGGGGTGGGATACGCAGTATTTT	CSVETSGGWDTQYF
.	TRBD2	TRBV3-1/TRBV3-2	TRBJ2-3	TGTGCCAGCAGCCAAGGGCTAGCGGGGGCCACAGATACGCAGTATTTT	CASSQGLAGATDTQYF
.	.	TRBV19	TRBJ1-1	TGTGCCAGTAGTCCGGACAAAGACTGGGCTTTCTTT	CASSPDKDWAFF
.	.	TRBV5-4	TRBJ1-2	TGTGCCAGCAGCTACCGAGGTGAGGGAGTCGGTGGCTACACCTTC	CASSYRGEGVGGYTF
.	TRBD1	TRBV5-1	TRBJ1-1	TGCGCCAGCAGCTTGTCCGGGACAGGGGGCACTGAAGCTTTCTTT	CASSLSGTGGTEAFF
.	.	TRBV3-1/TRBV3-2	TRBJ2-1	TGTGCCAGCAGCCTCAGTCCCGAGGATGAGCAGTTCTTC	CASSLSPEDEQFF
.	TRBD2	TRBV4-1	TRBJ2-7	TGCGCCAGCAGCCAAGACTCTATCGGGCTAGCGGGAGGAAGAGGCCATTACGAGCAGTACTTC	CASSQDSIGLAGGRGHYEQYF
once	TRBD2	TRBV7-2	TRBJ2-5	TGTGCCAGCAGCGCCGGACTAGCGGGAGGGGAGACCCAGTACTTC	CASSAGLAGGETQYF
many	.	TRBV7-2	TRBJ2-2	TGTGCCAGCAGCTTAATTCGGGTTGACACCGGGGAGCTGTTTTTT	CASSLIRVDTGELFF
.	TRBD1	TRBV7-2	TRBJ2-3	TGTGCCAGCAGCTCCTACCGGGACAGGGGAACAGATACGCAGTATTTT	CASSSYRDRGTDTQYF
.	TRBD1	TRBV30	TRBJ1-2	TGTGCCTGGAGTCTTACAGGGGGCTATGGCTACACCTTC	CAWSLTGGYGYTF
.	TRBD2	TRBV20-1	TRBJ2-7	TGCAGTGCTAGTTCCGCGGGAGGGTTCGGCGAGCAGTACTTC	CSASSAGGFGEQYF
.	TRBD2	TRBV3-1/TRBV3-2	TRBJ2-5	TGTGCCAGCAGCCAAGTTAGGACTAGCAGAGAGACCCAGTACTTC	CASSQVRTSRETQYF
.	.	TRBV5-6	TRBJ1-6	TGTGCCAGCAGCTACGGGACCTATAATTCACCCCTCCACTTT	CASSYGTYNSPLHF